The rows below give T cell receptor beta chains drawn from one sample of a study of CD8 T cells in Susac syndrome. TCRdb recomputed calls from the immunoSEQ multiplex PCR reads with MiXCR, one row per CDR3 protein. The sample includes some 130,000 distinct CDR3 sequences, approximately 95% of them seen just once. Sequencing was carried out using CD8+ T cells from PBMCs. These receptors were collected from a human donor with Susac syndrome. Each CDR3 is given with its conserved first and last residue. Each record gives: V gene, J gene, CDR3 protein.

TRBV12-3/TRBV12-4	TRBJ2-5	CASSDSGQGEETQYF
TRBV7-3	TRBJ2-2	CASSFTGGTGELFF
TRBV19	TRBJ2-7	CASSRLGFSYEQYF
TRBV6-2/TRBV6-3	TRBJ2-6	CASSYETVSGANVLTF
TRBV27	TRBJ1-2	CASSLIGTGSGYTF
TRBV7-8	TRBJ2-1	CASSFVAGTNNEQFF
TRBV5-1	TRBJ2-7	CASSLSGEGTYEQYF
TRBV27	TRBJ2-1	CASRLTGTSGYNEQFF
TRBV12-3/TRBV12-4	TRBJ2-1	CASTMGVVDEQFF
TRBV4-1	TRBJ2-7	CASSQGTVAYEQYF
TRBV20-1	TRBJ2-7	CSARDSGGYEQYF
TRBV27	TRBJ2-5	CASSPNWAEVQVTQYF
TRBV28	TRBJ1-1	CASSKLRNTEAFF